The 4 T cell receptor beta chains below were found in one sample sequenced in a study of cytomegalovirus exposure and HLA in healthy donors. The protocol was immunoSEQ multiplex PCR, while the TCRdb copy is restricted to in-frame clones and leaves out a portion. The sample holds a few hundred thousand clones, 65% to 90% seen once. Sequences were obtained from PBMCs. Receptors originate from a woman younger than 35 in good health and CMV-seronegative.

The rearrangement links TRBV19 to TRBJ1-1; D gene unclear. The CDR3 sequence is 14 residues long. V was cut by 3 bases and J by 0 bases, with 8 bases left in between. Germline CDR1 LNHDA, CDR2 SQIVND (reference sequence). CDR3 bases: TGTGCCAGTAGTATGGGCGTTATGAACACTGAAGCTTTCTTT. Amino acid sequence: CASSMGVMNTEAFF.

The chain carries TRBV29-1 and TRBJ2-1; maybe TRBD2 (6 bases). The length of the CDR3 is 12 residues. Trimming pared 5 bases from V and 10 bases from J, leaving 15 bases between. The germline gives CDR1 SQVTM, CDR2 ANQGSEA. The CDR3 DNA follows: TGCAGCGTTCAACATGCGGGGTGGGAGCAGTTCTTC. Amino acids: CSVQHAGWEQFF.

This chain joins TRBV11-2 and TRBJ1-1; 8 bases agree with TRBD1. This CDR3 comprises 16 residues. V lost 5 bases and J lost 0; bases outside the gene matches: 8. The germline gives CDR1 SGHAT, CDR2 FQNNGV. The CDR3 sequence: CASSPMAGGLNTEAFF. Here the CDR3 DNA reads TGTGCCAGCAGCCCGATGGCAGGGGGCTTGAACACTGAAGCTTTCTTT.

This chain connects TRBV4-1 to TRBJ1-3, with 9 bases matching TRBD1. CDR3 length equals 16 residues. Trimming took 2 bases from V and 5 from J; bases not matched to a gene: 7. The germline V gene encodes CDR1 MGHRA and CDR2 YSYEKL. This CDR3 is CASSQPGTGLRNTIYF. Written as DNA, the CDR3 is TGCGCCAGCAGCCAACCCGGGACAGGGCTAAGAAACACCATATATTTT.